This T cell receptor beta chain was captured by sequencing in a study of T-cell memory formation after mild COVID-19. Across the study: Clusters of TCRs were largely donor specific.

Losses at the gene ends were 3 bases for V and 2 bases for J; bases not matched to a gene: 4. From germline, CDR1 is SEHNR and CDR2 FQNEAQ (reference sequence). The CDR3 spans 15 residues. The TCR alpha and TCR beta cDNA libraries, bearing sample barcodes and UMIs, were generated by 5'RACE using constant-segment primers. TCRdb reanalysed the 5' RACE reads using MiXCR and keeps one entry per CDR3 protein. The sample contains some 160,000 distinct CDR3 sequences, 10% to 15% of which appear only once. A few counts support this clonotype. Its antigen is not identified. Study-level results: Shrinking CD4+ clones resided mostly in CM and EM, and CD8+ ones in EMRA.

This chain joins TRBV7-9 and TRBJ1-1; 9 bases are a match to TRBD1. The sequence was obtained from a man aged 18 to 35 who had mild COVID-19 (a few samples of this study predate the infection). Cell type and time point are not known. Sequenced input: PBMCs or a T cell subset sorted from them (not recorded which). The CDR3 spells CASSFTGQGNTEAFF. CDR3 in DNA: TGTGCCAGCAGCTTCACGGGACAGGGAAACACTGAAGCTTTCTTT.